Sequencing of this TCR beta chain was carried out in a study of blood T cell repertoires in COVID-19. Overall study context: Spain, Italy and the United States supplied samples that represented acute and convalescent COVID-19. Nucleic acid was either cDNA or gDNA, and it came from T cells, B-cell-depleted T cells, or PBMCs.

Per the study methods: Amplification from reference gene primers served as the basis for estimated nucleated cell counts. TCRdb's table, derived via immunoSEQ multiplex PCR, lists solely in-frame clones and lacks some. Clonal size and the V and J genes are those of that table, whereas D and trimming came from the DNA. The sample yields about 190,000 clones, roughly 89% seen once. The germline V gene has CDR1 SGDLS and CDR2 YYNGEE. The CDR3 totals 15 residues. V lost 0 bases to trimming and J lost 5 bases, with 11 bases between them. Sequencing used peripheral blood. J is TRBJ2-2 and V is TRBV9; TRBD1 might be the D (7 bases). The clonotype originates from a man in his forties or fifties with acute or convalescent COVID-19. The CDR3 bases are TGTGCCAGCAGCGTAGATCAGGGGGGAACCGGGGAGCTGTTTTTT. This translates into CASSVDQGGTGELFF.